Included here is one TCR beta chain sequence, with context. No antigen is known for it. The draw of peripheral blood yielded about 10 milliliters from each donor. The record originates from a study of blood T cells in healthy people across ages. As for the study in general: There was about one barcoded beta molecule captured by template switching per two T cells. General study points: Measured against age, TCR beta diversity per million T cells decreased in a roughly linear manner.

Germline assignment: CDR1 LNHDA and CDR2 SQIVND (reference sequence). Deletions cut 4 bases from V and 8 bases from J, with 12 bases between. The CDR3 is 13 residues long. Primers used in a second PCR of roughly 6 to 11 cycles were a sample-barcoded 5' primer and a J-beta primer mix. No fewer than 2.5 million CDR3-containing paired-end reads came from each sample. TCRdb reanalysed the 5' RACE reads using MiXCR and keeps one entry per CDR3 protein. The table has about 1,600,000 distinct CDR3 sequences, approximately 40% seen once. The chain links TRBV19 to TRBJ2-1; tentative D call: TRBD2 (5 bases). This clonotype was obtained from a woman between 18 and 29 years old in good health. The material sequenced was blood. The CDR3, as DNA: TGTGCCAGTAGTACCCGGCTAGCAGATGAGCAGTTCTTC. Its translation is CASSTRLADEQFF.